What follows are 31 T cell receptor beta chains derived from one specimen sequenced in a study of blood T cell repertoires in COVID-19. Repertoires were generated with immunoSEQ multiplex PCR, while TCRdb's copy carries only in-frame clones and drops some. The data show roughly 100,000 clones, roughly nine tenths seen once. Sequenced material: peripheral blood. The receptors shown here come from a woman aged 80 or over with active COVID-19.

The CDR3 is CASSLDRGSSYEQYF. CDR3 nucleotides: TGTGCCAGCAGCTTGGACAGGGGCTCCTCCTACGAGCAGTACTTC. This chain links TRBV5-4 with TRBJ2-7; the match to TRBD1 covers 7 bases. The CDR3 contains 15 residues. Losses at the gene ends were 0 bases for V and 0 bases for J; bases not matched to a gene: 3. Germline CDR1 is SGHNT and CDR2 is YYREEE (reference sequence).

The CDR3: CAISEFGAGDTQYF. For the CDR3, the DNA is TGTGCCATCAGTGAGTTTGGGGCTGGAGATACGCAGTATTTT. J is TRBJ2-3 and V is TRBV10-3; weak D call: TRBD1 (5 bases). Trimming stripped 1 base from V and 5 bases from J, with 10 bases between. This CDR3 region has 14 residues. Germline CDR1 is ENHRY and CDR2 is SYGVKD.

As concerns this clone: A read error may account for a junction end that differs from germline. The gene calls are TRBV28 and TRBJ2-7, with D possibly TRBD2 on 5 matching bases. The CDR3 has 14 amino acids. Germline V lookup: CDR1 MDHEN, CDR2 SYDVKM. The CDR3 DNA sequence: TGTGCCAGCAGTTTACGCGAGGGCTCCCACGAGCAGTACTTC. This translates into CASSLREGSHEQYF.

The chain recombines TRBV28 with TRBJ2-1; D is possibly TRBD2 (6 bases). The CDR3 consists of 11 residues. V dropped 8 bases and J dropped 7 bases, with 9 bases sitting between them. The germline CDR1 and CDR2 sequences are MDHEN and SYDVKM. CDR3 protein: CASAGRNEQFF. CDR3 nucleotide sequence: TGTGCCAGCGCCGGGAGAAATGAGCAGTTCTTC.

The V and J genes are TRBV6-2 or TRBV6-3 and TRBJ1-2; maybe TRBD1 (5 bases). Trimming shortened V by 6 bases and J by 4 bases, and 12 bases separated the two germline ends. Germline assignment: CDR1 MNHEY and CDR2 SVGEGT. The CDR3 length is 13 residues. The DNA of the CDR3 is TGTGCCAGCAGCCCCGGACACCTCTATGGCTACACCTTC. This encodes CASSPGHLYGYTF.

The chain combines TRBV6-6 with TRBJ1-6, with TRBD1 identical over 9 bases. The CDR3 length is 16 residues. The V gene end was trimmed by 5 bases and the J gene end by 7 bases; junction bases not matched to a gene: 9. Germline CDR1 reads MNHNY; CDR2 reads SVGAGI (reference sequence). The CDR3 DNA sequence: TGTGCCAGCAGTACTACAGGGGGCGCATTGAATTCACCCCTCCACTTT. Protein product: CASSTTGGALNSPLHF.

The genes are TRBV2 and TRBJ1-3, with a weak D call TRBD1 (6 bases). CDR1 SNHLY and CDR2 FYNNEI come from the germline V gene. V was pared by 8 bases and J by 0 bases, with 17 bases between. The CDR3 extends over 16 amino acids. The CDR3, as DNA: TGTGCCAGCGGGGGAGACAGGTCACCCTCTGGAAACACCATATATTTT. Translation gives CASGGDRSPSGNTIYF. Drawing the rest from reference TRBV2 and TRBJ1-3, the complete variable domain is EPEVTQTPSHQVTQMGQEVILRCVPISNHLYFYWYRQILGQKVEFLVSFYNNEISEKSEIFDDQFSVERPDGSNFTLKIRSTKLEDSAMYFCASGGDRSPSGNTIYFGEGSWLTVV.

The CDR3 bases are TGTGCCAGCAGCCAAGAACAGGGGGCAGGCGGAAACACCATATATTTT. Translation: CASSQEQGAGGNTIYF. The chain uses TRBV4-2 and TRBJ1-3, with 9 bases aligning to TRBD1. V trimming: 0 bases; J trimming: 4 bases; junction bases outside the gene matches: 4. Germline CDR1 is LGHNA and CDR2 is YNFKEQ. The CDR3 is 16 amino acids.

The V gene is TRBV14, the J gene TRBJ2-2; D gene unclear. Germline values: CDR1 SGHDN, CDR2 FVKESK. V was clipped by 0 bases and J by 6 bases, with 11 bases between them. The CDR3 extends over 15 amino acids. CDR3 residues: CASSQDIAPAGELFF. CDR3 coding DNA: TGTGCCAGCAGCCAAGATATCGCCCCGGCCGGGGAGCTGTTTTTT.

The chain recombines TRBV19 with TRBJ2-1; D remains unclear. CDR1 and CDR2 from the germline V gene are LNHDA and SQIVND (reference sequence). This CDR3 region has 15 residues. The V and J ends lost 3 bases and 3 bases respectively, with 12 bases between them. The CDR3 bases are TGTGCCAGTAGTATCGACTTCACGGGCTACAATGAGCAGTTCTTC. It is translated as CASSIDFTGYNEQFF.

This rearrangement joins TRBV12-5 to TRBJ2-2, with a possible D match to TRBD1 (5 bases). Trimming shortened V by 1 base and J by 3 bases, and 6 bases separated the two germline ends. Germline values: CDR1 LGHNT, CDR2 FRNRAP. This CDR3 contains 14 residues. CDR3 in amino acids: CASGLGQYTGELFF. The CDR3 DNA reads as TGTGCTAGTGGTTTGGGACAGTACACCGGGGAGCTGTTTTTT.

The rearrangement links TRBV9 to TRBJ2-3; the D is unclear. Germline values: CDR1 SGDLS, CDR2 YYNGEE. This CDR3 has 14 amino acids. CDR3 in amino acids: CASRGNTPTDTQYF. The CDR3 nucleotides read TGTGCTTCCCGAGGCAATACCCCCACAGATACGCAGTATTTT.

The rearrangement uses TRBV7-2 and TRBJ2-7; 8 bases align to TRBD2. CDR3 length equals 14 residues. Germline loops: CDR1 SGHTA, CDR2 FQGNSA. V was pared by 4 bases and J by 2 bases, with 4 bases of the junction left unmatched. The CDR3: CASSSPGLAYEQYF. CDR3 nucleotides: TGTGCCAGCAGCTCCCCGGGACTAGCCTACGAGCAGTACTTC.

This clone was counted once. The rearrangement uses TRBV30 and TRBJ2-1; TRBD2 agrees at 12 bases. The V and J ends lost 0 bases and 7 bases, in that order; junction bases with no gene match: 10. Germline assignment: CDR1 GTSNPN and CDR2 SVGIG (reference sequence). The CDR3 consists of 17 residues. DNA of the CDR3: TGTGCCTGGAGTGTAAGTCTAGCGGGAGGGCCCGGGAATGAGCAGTTCTTC. Translating gives CAWSVSLAGGPGNEQFF. Variable domain in full (rest from reference TRBV30 and TRBJ2-1): SQTIHQWPATLVQPVGSPLSLECTVEGTSNPNLYWYRQAAGRGLQLLFYSVGIGQISSEVPQNLSASRPQDRQFILSSKKLLLSDSGFYLCAWSVSLAGGPGNEQFFGPGTRLTVL.

The chain employs TRBV15 and TRBJ1-2; D may be TRBD1 (6 bases). CDR3 length: 14 amino acids. Germline assignment: CDR1 LNHNV and CDR2 YYDKDF (reference sequence). V lost 0 bases and J lost 6, with 11 bases in between. In DNA form, the CDR3 reads TGTGCCACCAGCAGAGATCTAGGACAGAATGGCTACACCTTC. It yields the protein CATSRDLGQNGYTF.

V usage is TRBV7-2 and J usage is TRBJ2-5, with D maybe TRBD1 (6 bases). V lost 5 bases to trimming and J lost 4 bases, with 17 bases between them. CDR3 length equals 15 residues. Germline V lookup: CDR1 SGHTA, CDR2 FQGNSA. CDR3 in amino acids: CASSLTWGPPETQYF. CDR3 coding DNA: TGTGCCAGCAGCCTGACCTGGGGGCCTCCAGAGACCCAGTACTTC.

This chain uses TRBV11-3 with TRBJ2-5; D is possibly TRBD2 (5 bases). The germline gives CDR1 SGHNT, CDR2 YENEEA. The CDR3 has 13 residues. The CDR3 loop is CASQDSGAETQYF. The CDR3 region has the DNA TGTGCATCTCAGGACTCTGGAGCGGAGACCCAGTACTTC. Full variable domain (remainder filled in from reference TRBV11-3 and TRBJ2-5): EAGVVQSPRYKIIEKKQPVAFWCNPISGHNTLYWYLQNLGQGPELLIRYENEEAVDDSQLPKDRFSAERLKGVDSTLKIQPAELGDSAVYLCASQDSGAETQYFGPGTRLLVL.

This chain connects TRBV2 to TRBJ2-5; 9 bases line up with TRBD1. CDR1 and CDR2 from the germline V gene are SNHLY and FYNNEI. The CDR3 runs 16 residues. V trimming: 4 bases; J trimming: 3 bases; junction bases outside the gene matches: 9. In DNA form, the CDR3 reads TGTGCCAGCAGTGCTAACGGACAGGGGAGCGAAGAGACCCAGTACTTC. This encodes CASSANGQGSEETQYF.

V and J are TRBV15 and TRBJ2-5; no clear D. V was trimmed by 1 base and J by 2 bases, leaving 5 bases between them. Germline CDR1 and CDR2: LNHNV and YYDKDF (reference sequence). The CDR3 runs 13 residues. Here the CDR3 DNA reads TGTGCCACCAGCAGAGGAGGTCAAGAGACCCAGTACTTC. This gives the protein CATSRGGQETQYF.

The CDR3 region is CASSALPNRPVGQGATNTGELFF. DNA for the CDR3: TGTGCCAGCAGCGCACTACCCAATCGGCCGGTGGGACAGGGGGCTACGAACACCGGGGAGCTGTTTTTT. The gene calls are TRBV9 and TRBJ2-2, with 12 bases matching TRBD1. This CDR3 is 23 amino acids long. With V trimmed by 3 bases and J by 0 bases, 21 bases remained unmatched. Germline V CDR1 and CDR2: SGDLS, YYNGEE.

This sequence joins TRBV7-9 and TRBJ1-1; D unresolved. The germline CDR1 and CDR2 sequences are SEHNR and FQNEAQ (reference sequence). This CDR3 has 11 residues. Trimming took 8 bases from V and 2 from J, leaving 6 bases between them. The chain's CDR3 is CASQLNTEAFF. DNA for the CDR3: TGTGCCAGCCAGTTAAACACTGAAGCTTTCTTT. Together with reference TRBV7-9 and TRBJ1-1, the CDR3 gives the full variable domain: DTGVSQNPRHKITKRGQNVTFRCDPISEHNRLYWYRQTLGQGPEFLTYFQNEAQLEKSRLLSDRFSAERPKGSFSTLEIQRTEQGDSAMYLCASQLNTEAFFGQGTRLTVV.

This chain connects TRBV19 to TRBJ2-5; D is perhaps TRBD2 (6 bases). Germline-derived CDR1 and CDR2 are LNHDA and SQIVND (reference sequence). V was shortened by 3 bases and J by 5 bases, with 10 bases between the two germline ends. The CDR3 has 13 residues. The CDR3: CASSMGGVETQYF. The CDR3 nucleotides read TGTGCCAGTAGTATGGGGGGTGTCGAGACCCAGTACTTC.

V usage is TRBV19 and J usage is TRBJ2-1; a possible D gene is TRBD2 (5 bases). The CDR3 has 14 amino acids. Trimming took off 2 bases at V and 9 bases at J, with 14 bases between the two ends. Germline CDR1 reads LNHDA; CDR2 reads SQIVND (reference sequence). The CDR3 nucleotides are TGTGCCAGTAGTATATCTTCAGCGGTCGGTGAGCAGTTCTTC. Translated: CASSISSAVGEQFF.

V usage is TRBV29-1 and J usage is TRBJ2-1; TRBD2 matches 15 bases. J gave up 0 bases and V 2 bases, and 11 bases lay outside the gene matches. In germline, CDR1 is SQVTM, CDR2 ANQGSEA. The CDR3 is 20 residues long. Here the CDR3 DNA reads TGCAGCGTTGAAAGTTTAGGACTAGCGGGAGGGTGGGCCTCCTACAATGAGCAGTTCTTC. This sequence encodes CSVESLGLAGGWASYNEQFF.

J is TRBJ1-2 and V is TRBV5-6, with D possibly being TRBD1 (5 bases). There are 18 residues in the CDR3. V lost 2 bases and J 2 bases, leaving 22 bases between the germline ends. Germline V gene lookup returns CDR1 SGHDT and CDR2 YYEEEE. CDR3 sequence: CASSFVLRSSGINYGYTF. The CDR3 nucleotides read TGTGCCAGCAGCTTTGTCCTCCGAAGCTCAGGGATCAACTATGGCTACACCTTC.

The chain carries TRBV7-2 and TRBJ2-6; tentative D call: TRBD2 (6 bases). The CDR3 extends over 17 amino acids. V lost 1 base and J lost 4, with 14 bases in between. Germline CDR1 and CDR2: SGHTA and FQGNSA. This CDR3 is CASSLVWRAGGANVLTF. Here the CDR3 DNA reads TGTGCCAGCAGCTTAGTCTGGCGAGCGGGCGGGGCCAACGTCCTGACTTTC.

As to this clone: Other DNA sequences in this sample translate to the same CDR3. The gene calls are TRBV18 and TRBJ2-7; D is unresolved. CDR3 length equals 14 residues. In germline, CDR1 is KGHSH, CDR2 LQKENI. The V gene lost 3 bases and the J gene lost 2 bases, with 11 bases spanning the gap. The CDR3 spells CASSPGQAPYEQYF. The CDR3 DNA reads TGTGCCAGCTCACCGGGCCAGGCCCCCTACGAGCAGTACTTC.

V and J are TRBV4-3 and TRBJ2-1; the D gene is possibly TRBD1 (6 bases). V was trimmed by 0 bases and J by 3 bases, leaving 12 bases between them. The germline V gene encodes CDR1 LGHNA and CDR2 YSLEER. The CDR3 has 16 amino acids. DNA for the CDR3: TGCGCCAGCAGCCAAGATCCCCAGGGGTTCTACAATGAGCAGTTCTTC. Translated, it gives CASSQDPQGFYNEQFF.

The CDR3 here is CASSQGQGGAEQYF. The CDR3 nucleotides read TGTGCCAGCAGCCAAGGACAGGGAGGTGCCGAGCAGTACTTC. This chain uses TRBV7-2 with TRBJ2-7; 8 bases are shared with TRBD1. This CDR3 contains 14 residues. With 5 bases clipped from V and 6 bases from J, the junction kept 9 bases outside the gene matches. Germline V gives CDR1 SGHTA, CDR2 FQGNSA.

The chain couples TRBV5-1 to TRBJ2-1, with 7 bases matching TRBD1. V lost 3 bases, J lost 5 bases, and 11 bases stayed unmatched. CDR3 length: 16 residues. Germline loops: CDR1 SGHRS, CDR2 YFSETQ. The DNA of the CDR3 is TGCGCCAGCAGCTCCGCCCCGGGACAGCCTAACAATGAGCAGTTCTTC. It specifies CASSSAPGQPNNEQFF. The full variable domain, rest sourced from reference TRBV5-1 and TRBJ2-1, is KAGVTQTPRYLIKTRGQQVTLSCSPISGHRSVSWYQQTPGQGLQFLFEYFSETQRNKGNFPGRFSGRQFSNSRSEMNVSTLELGDSALYLCASSSAPGQPNNEQFFGPGTRLTVL.

V usage is TRBV4-2 and J usage is TRBJ2-3; 9 positions match TRBD2. This CDR3 spans 19 amino acids. Germline assignment: CDR1 LGHNA and CDR2 YNFKEQ. J gave up 1 base and V 0 bases, and 11 bases lay outside the gene matches. CDR3 amino acids: CASSQDPAGGAIGTDTQYF. Written as DNA, the CDR3 is TGTGCCAGCAGCCAAGACCCAGCGGGAGGTGCAATTGGCACAGATACGCAGTATTTT.